This entry lists 11 T cell receptor beta chains sequenced from one sample in a study of patients and donors after allogeneic stem cell transplantation. One entry per CDR3 protein, called by TCRdb with MiXCR from the RT-PCR reads. The table records approximately 170,000 distinct CDR3 sequences, approximately 24% of them present only once. Source material: blood, either unsorted or a sorted T cell fraction (not recorded which). These TCRs come from a human donor who was either an allogeneic HSCT recipient or a stem cell or donor lymphocyte infusion donor (not recorded which). It is not recorded whose cells these are; they may come from a transplant donor.

V and J are TRBV4-3 and TRBJ1-1; D gene uncertain. V shed 0 bases and J shed 1 base, with 12 bases lying between them. The germline CDR1 and CDR2 sequences are LGHNA and YSLEER. The CDR3 totals 16 residues. The CDR3 protein is CASSQDIYRPNTEAFF. The CDR3 region has the DNA TGCGCCAGCAGCCAAGACATCTACCGCCCGAACACTGAAGCTTTCTTT.

Many counts were recorded for this clonotype. V is TRBV12-3 or TRBV12-4 and J is TRBJ1-1; D unresolved. The CDR3 has 13 amino acids. V lost 1 base and J 5 bases, leaving 8 bases between the germline ends. In DNA form, the CDR3 reads TGTGCCAGCAGTTTAGGACCTGGTACTGAAGCTTTCTTT. Encoded protein: CASSLGPGTEAFF.

About this clonotype itself: With a much larger clone just one base away, this may be a read error. This chain connects TRBV11-3 to TRBJ1-3; D remains ambiguous. This CDR3 spans 16 amino acids. CDR1 is SGHNT, CDR2 YENEEA, per germline. In DNA form, the CDR3 reads TGTGCCAGCAGCTTGTATGACACCGCTATTGGAAACACCATATCTTTT. Translation: CASSLYDTAIGNTISF.

V is TRBV20-1 and J is TRBJ2-1; TRBD2 aligns across 10 bases. CDR1 and CDR2 (germline): DFQATT, SNEGSKA (reference sequence). The CDR3 is made up of 15 amino acids. Unmatched junction bases numbered 3, after V lost 4 bases and J lost 0 bases. CDR3 nucleotides: TGCAGTGCTAAGAGCGGGAGGGCCTCCTACAATGAGCAGTTCTTC. This sequence encodes CSAKSGRASYNEQFF.

This clonotype has just a few counts. The chain is built from TRBV20-1 and TRBJ1-6; D ambiguous. CDR1 DFQATT and CDR2 SNEGSKA come from the germline V gene (reference sequence). The CDR3 consists of 15 residues. Trimming cost V 3 bases and J 7 bases, with 16 bases left between them. The CDR3 DNA is TGCAGTGCTAGCCCCCCAGAAATAATAAATTCACCCCTCCACTTT. Translated, it gives CSASPPEIINSPLHF.

This clonotype was detected many times. The chain is built from TRBV5-1 and TRBJ1-1, with TRBD1 matching over 7 bases. The germline gives CDR1 SGHRS, CDR2 YFSETQ. The CDR3 has 14 residues. V shed 3 bases, J shed 1 base, and the junction held 3 bases outside the gene matches. The CDR3 DNA sequence: TGCGCCAGCAGCTGGACAGGACCGAACACTGAAGCTTTCTTT. Protein product: CASSWTGPNTEAFF. The full variable domain, completed using reference TRBV5-1 and TRBJ1-1, is KAGVTQTPRYLIKTRGQQVTLSCSPISGHRSVSWYQQTPGQGLQFLFEYFSETQRNKGNFPGRFSGRQFSNSRSEMNVSTLELGDSALYLCASSWTGPNTEAFFGQGTRLTVV.

This clonotype has only a few counts. The chain carries TRBV18 and TRBJ2-1; D remains ambiguous. The CDR3 length is 17 residues. The germline V and J ends were trimmed by 8 bases and 0 bases, with 20 bases remaining between them. CDR1 is KGHSH, CDR2 LQKENI, per germline. The CDR3 region is CASHGLGSGSSYNEQFF. CDR3 in DNA: TGTGCCAGCCACGGCCTCGGATCTGGAAGCTCCTACAATGAGCAGTTCTTC.

The J gene is TRBJ1-2, the V gene TRBV9; unclear D gene. This CDR3 has 16 amino acids. Germline V gene sequence: CDR1 SGDLS, CDR2 YYNGEE. With 4 bases removed from V and 2 bases from J, the gap between germline ends came to 18 bases. The CDR3 reads CASSSRYPGNNYGYTF. CDR3 coding DNA: TGTGCCAGCAGCTCTAGATACCCCGGGAACAACTATGGCTACACCTTC.

The chain joins TRBV4-3 to TRBJ2-1; TRBD1 is a possible D gene (6 bases). With 0 bases removed from V and 10 bases from J, the gap between germline ends came to 16 bases. From germline, CDR1 is LGHNA and CDR2 YSLEER. The CDR3 length is 15 residues. The CDR3 bases are TGCGCCAGCAGCCAAGATTGGACAGCCCTCAACGAGCAGTTCTTC. This translates into CASSQDWTALNEQFF.

This clonotype showed up just a few times. The chain is built from TRBV20-1 and TRBJ2-3; 7 bases line up with TRBD2. The CDR3 consists of 15 residues. After removal of 5 bases from V and 3 bases from J, the junction contained 11 bases not matched to a gene. The V gene's germline CDR1 is DFQATT and CDR2 SNEGSKA (reference sequence). DNA of the CDR3: TGCAGTGCTGGTGTACGGTGGGAGGGAACAGATACGCAGTATTTT. This gives the protein CSAGVRWEGTDTQYF.

This clonotype was detected ten times or more. The chain joins TRBV5-1 to TRBJ1-1, with D hard to call. CDR1 and CDR2 (germline): SGHRS, YFSETQ. This CDR3 comprises 13 residues. V was trimmed by 1 base and J by 0 bases, leaving 4 bases between them. CDR3 bases: TGCGCCAGCAGCTTGAGAATGAACACTGAAGCTTTCTTT. Protein: CASSLRMNTEAFF.